The clone carrying this T cell receptor (beta chain) has only a few counts. This entry belongs to a study of CD8 T cells in Susac syndrome. At the level of the study: Among the Susac syndrome patients sequenced, 5 or 6 had active disease and under 10 were in remission.

Germline V lookup: CDR1 DFQATT, CDR2 SNEGSKA (reference sequence). This CDR3 has 12 amino acids. V lost 1 base, J lost 3 bases, and 7 bases lay in between. The RNA, about 0.45 to 1 ug, was put through reverse transcription using random hexamers. Amplification of TCR beta CDR3 by immunoSEQ multiplex PCR spanned 54 Vbeta and 13 Jbeta. TCRdb used MiXCR to reprocess the immunoSEQ multiplex PCR reads, holding one entry per CDR3 protein. The sample has some 75,000 distinct CDR3 sequences; approximately 93% are singletons. This TCR derives from a human donor with Susac syndrome. Sample: CD8+ T cells from PBMCs. V and J are TRBV20-1 and TRBJ2-7; D is unresolved. Here the CDR3 DNA reads TGCAGTGCTAGAGTGAGAGACTACGAGCAGTACTTC. This sequence encodes CSARVRDYEQYF.